This entry lists 21 T cell receptor beta chains sequenced from one sample in a study of T cell responses to AZD1222 COVID-19 vaccine. TCRdb's copy holds only in-frame clones and misses some; the assay was immunoSEQ multiplex PCR. The sample has about 150,000 clones, about 91% seen once. This sample comprised peripheral blood, obtained on day 0 of AZD1222 vaccination. These receptors were taken from an adult in good health.

The V gene is TRBV29-1, the J gene TRBJ1-4; 7 nucleotides agree with TRBD1. The CDR3 runs to 14 residues. V shed 3 bases and J 8 bases; nucleotides not matched to a gene: 9. CDR1 and CDR2 from the germline V gene are SQVTM and ANQGSEA. CDR3 residues: CSVDPTGVWEKLFF. DNA for the CDR3: TGCAGCGTTGATCCCACAGGGGTTTGGGAAAAACTGTTTTTT.

The chain has TRBV10-3 and TRBJ2-7, with D possibly matching TRBD1 (6 bases). Germline V gene sequence: CDR1 ENHRY, CDR2 SYGVKD. Trimming shortened V by 2 bases and J by 1 base, and 9 bases separated the two germline ends. This CDR3 contains 14 residues. The CDR3 sequence is CAISEKGQSYEQYF. CDR3 sequence (DNA): TGTGCCATCAGTGAGAAAGGACAGTCCTACGAGCAGTACTTC.

J is TRBJ1-1 and V is TRBV27; possible D gene TRBD1, 5 bases. Germline V CDR1 and CDR2: MNHEY, SMNVEV (reference sequence). This CDR3 region has 14 residues. Trimming took off 3 bases at V and 4 bases at J, with 12 bases between the two ends. The CDR3 DNA reads as TGTGCCAGCAGTTTGTCCCGGGGCAGCACTGAAGCTTTCTTT. Protein sequence: CASSLSRGSTEAFF.

This chain uses TRBV4-1 with TRBJ1-6; D is ambiguous. The ends were cut back, 0 bases at V and 3 bases at J, with 12 bases in the middle. Germline assignment: CDR1 MGHRA and CDR2 YSYEKL. The CDR3 loop spans 17 amino acids. This CDR3 is CASSQDLRPDYNSPLHF. In nucleotides, the CDR3 is TGCGCCAGCAGCCAAGATCTCAGACCCGACTATAATTCACCCCTCCACTTT.

The chain links TRBV2 to TRBJ2-7; D ambiguous. The germline gives CDR1 SNHLY, CDR2 FYNNEI. CDR3 length: 15 amino acids. Trimming removed 8 bases at V and 0 bases at J, with 17 bases between. The DNA for the CDR3 is TGTGCCAGCGGGTTTAGCTCTCTTAGCTCCTACGAGCAGTACTTC. It codes for CASGFSSLSSYEQYF.

The rearrangement joins TRBV21-1 to TRBJ2-5; TRBD2 was called by the table and not checked on the DNA. TRBV21-1 is annotated as a pseudogene. CDR3 length: 16 amino acids. CDR3 bases: TGTGCCAGCAGCAATCTCCGGTCAGCGGGAATACAGACCCAGTACTTC. Translation gives CASSNLRSAGIQTQYF.

This chain connects TRBV28 to TRBJ2-7; a weak D match, TRBD2 (5 bases). The CDR3 totals 13 residues. The V end was cut by 4 bases, the J end by 2 bases, with 9 bases between. CDR1 and CDR2 from the germline V gene are MDHEN and SYDVKM. The CDR3 nucleotides are TGTGCCAGCAGTTCGGGGAACCCCTACGAGCAGTACTTC. Protein sequence: CASSSGNPYEQYF.

A single count supports this clone. This chain links TRBV28 with TRBJ1-6; 7 bases map to TRBD1. Trimming took 7 bases from V and 7 from J; bases not matched to a gene: 7. Germline assignment: CDR1 MDHEN and CDR2 SYDVKM. The CDR3 is 14 residues long. DNA for the CDR3: TGTGCCAGCAACCCGACAGGGAAGAATTCACCCCTCCACTTT. This encodes CASNPTGKNSPLHF.

The V call is TRBV4-3, the J call TRBJ1-4; no firm D call. There are 15 residues in the CDR3. Germline V lookup: CDR1 LGHNA, CDR2 YSLEER. V lost 0 bases, J lost 8 bases, and 13 bases lay in between. The CDR3 DNA reads as TGCGCCAGCAGCCAAGATCGAGGGAGCGACGAAAAACTGTTTTTT. Translating gives CASSQDRGSDEKLFF.

This sequence joins TRBV20-1 and TRBJ2-7, with D possibly matching TRBD2 (6 bases). This CDR3 region has 14 residues. Germline V CDR1 and CDR2: DFQATT, SNEGSKA (reference sequence). The V end lost 3 bases, the J end lost 0 bases, and 12 bases lay between the germline ends. For the CDR3, the DNA is TGCAGTGCTAGTTCAGTGACTAGCTCCTACGAGCAGTACTTC. As protein: CSASSVTSSYEQYF.

The chain links TRBV25-1 to TRBJ2-3; D gene unclear. This CDR3 has 11 residues. CDR1 and CDR2 (germline): MGHDK, SYGVNS. Trimming took off 5 bases at V and 6 bases at J, with 6 bases between the two ends. The CDR3: CASSTRDTQYF. In DNA form, the CDR3 reads TGTGCCAGCAGTACGAGGGATACGCAGTATTTT.

V is TRBV30 and J is TRBJ2-1; D gene ambiguous. V dropped 5 bases and J dropped 6 bases, with 11 bases sitting between them. The CDR3 is made up of 12 amino acids. The germline V gene has CDR1 GTSNPN and CDR2 SVGIG (reference sequence). The CDR3 sequence is CAWGRLGNEQFF. Written as DNA, the CDR3 is TGTGCCTGGGGGCGGCTAGGCAATGAGCAGTTCTTC.

On this clone itself: A read error may account for a junction end that differs from germline. The J gene is TRBJ1-2, the V gene TRBV2; the D gene is possibly TRBD1 (5 bases). Germline V gene sequence: CDR1 SNHLY, CDR2 FYNNEI. The CDR3 is made up of 11 amino acids. The CDR3 region has the DNA TGTGCCAGCAGTGAAGGGGGCAGTAACGGATTC. Translating gives CASSEGGSNGF.

The chain uses TRBV7-2 and TRBJ2-7; unclear D gene. The CDR3 totals 13 residues. V was cut by 3 bases and J by 3 bases, with 9 bases left in between. From germline, CDR1 is SGHTA and CDR2 FQGNSA. Here the CDR3 reads CASSFPPIYEQYF. For the CDR3, the DNA is TGTGCCAGCAGCTTTCCTCCCATCTACGAGCAGTACTTC.

As for this clone: In the same sample, other DNA sequences code for this CDR3. The chain couples TRBV18 to TRBJ2-6; no definite D call. V lost 3 bases to trimming and J lost 0 bases, with 3 bases between them. Germline CDR1 is KGHSH and CDR2 is LQKENI. The CDR3 contains 14 residues. The CDR3 region is CASSPLSGANVLTF. In nucleotides, the CDR3 is TGTGCCAGCTCACCGCTCTCTGGGGCCAACGTCCTGACTTTC.

This sequence joins TRBV28 and TRBJ2-3; possible D gene TRBD2, 6 bases. CDR3 length: 15 amino acids. Trimming removed 3 bases from V and 5 bases from J, with 15 bases in between. Germline CDR1 MDHEN, CDR2 SYDVKM. The DNA of the CDR3 is TGTGCCAGCAGTTTTGACGGGAGCATTGGAGATACGCAGTATTTT. It encodes CASSFDGSIGDTQYF.

The rearrangement links TRBV18 to TRBJ1-5, with a weak D call TRBD1 (5 bases). The CDR3 spans 15 residues. From germline, CDR1 is KGHSH and CDR2 LQKENI. The germline V and J ends were trimmed by 1 base and 2 bases, with 9 bases remaining between them. The CDR3 nucleotides are TGTGCCAGCTCACCACAGGGGCGAGGCAATCAGCCCCAGCATTTT. It specifies CASSPQGRGNQPQHF.

The DNA for the CDR3 is TGTGCCTGGAGTGTACGAGGGGGACAGGTGCACGAGCAGTACTTC. This encodes CAWSVRGGQVHEQYF. The V and J genes are TRBV30 and TRBJ2-7; 8 bases line up with TRBD1. V was clipped by 0 bases and J by 5 bases; unmatched bases: 9. The CDR3 is 15 residues long. Germline V gene lookup returns CDR1 GTSNPN and CDR2 SVGIG (reference sequence).

V and J are TRBV15 and TRBJ2-7; the match to TRBD1 covers 7 bases. There are 15 residues in the CDR3. Looked up from germline, CDR1 is LNHNV and CDR2 is YYDKDF (reference sequence). V shed 4 bases, J shed 4 bases, and the junction held 10 bases outside the gene matches. CDR3 in amino acids: CATSIFRDRAYEQYF. In DNA, the CDR3 is TGTGCCACCAGCATTTTCCGAGACAGGGCTTACGAGCAGTACTTC.

The chain links TRBV6-6 to TRBJ1-1, with D perhaps TRBD1 (5 bases). Germline V lookup: CDR1 MNHNY, CDR2 SVGAGI (reference sequence). There are 17 residues in the CDR3. Trimming removed 5 bases from V and 2 bases from J, with 21 bases in between. The DNA of the CDR3 is TGTGCCAGCAGTCAGGGCCCCCACAGGTACTTTAACACTGAAGCTTTCTTT. It translates to CASSQGPHRYFNTEAFF.

The rearrangement links TRBV18 to TRBJ1-4, with 8 bases that match TRBD1. CDR3 length: 15 amino acids. CDR1 and CDR2 (germline): KGHSH, LQKENI. V was pared by 5 bases and J by 7 bases, with 9 bases of the junction left unmatched. The CDR3 protein is CASSSQTGASEKLFF. For the CDR3, the DNA is TGTGCCAGCTCATCCCAGACAGGGGCGAGTGAAAAACTGTTTTTT.